The 13 T cell receptor beta chains given below trace back to one sample, sequenced in a study of blood T cell repertoires in COVID-19. Clones were read by immunoSEQ multiplex PCR, and TCRdb kept only the in-frame ones, dropping some. This sample carries hundreds of thousands of clones, about 83% of them seen once, and the ten largest clones take roughly 7.6%. The sequenced sample was peripheral blood. The receptors derive from a woman aged 50 to 60 with acute or convalescent COVID-19.

Comment on this clone: An end of the junction does not agree with germline; a read error may underlie this. This chain connects TRBV24-1 to TRBJ2-1, with a weak D call TRBD1 (6 bases). The CDR3 spans 16 residues. The germline gives CDR1 KGHDR, CDR2 SFDVKD. CDR3 DNA sequence: TGTGCCACCAGTGTTTTGGACAGCCGAACCAACAATGAGCAGTTCTTC. Translation: CATSVLDSRTNNEQFF.

This clone has a count of ten or more. The V call is TRBV20-1, the J call TRBJ2-1, with 8 bases lining up with TRBD2. CDR1 and CDR2 (germline): DFQATT, SNEGSKA (reference sequence). CDR3 length: 14 residues. J was trimmed by 7 bases and V by 3 bases; bases with no gene match: 8. The CDR3 sequence is CSASEREIGNEQFF. Here the CDR3 DNA reads TGCAGTGCTAGTGAGCGGGAGATCGGAAATGAGCAGTTCTTC.

This chain uses TRBV23-1 with TRBJ2-1, with 10 bases lining up with TRBD2. TRBV23-1 is annotated as an ORF whose role is uncertain. Germline trimming cut 2 bases from V and 9 bases from J; bases unmatched to any gene: 10. This CDR3 region has 16 residues. The CDR3 sequence is CASSQGLAGVKGEQFF. The DNA of the CDR3 is TGCGCCAGCAGTCAAGGTCTAGCGGGAGTGAAAGGTGAGCAGTTCTTC.

This sequence joins TRBV6-1 and TRBJ2-7, with TRBD2 matching over 9 bases. CDR3 length: 15 amino acids. The germline V gene encodes CDR1 MNHNS and CDR2 SASEGT. Trimming cost V 2 bases and J 6 bases; bases outside gene matches: 8. This CDR3 is CASSEISGRRSEQYF. The CDR3 bases are TGTGCCAGCAGTGAAATTAGCGGGAGACGGAGCGAGCAGTACTTC.

The rearrangement links TRBV27 to TRBJ2-6; D gene uncertain. Germline V gives CDR1 MNHEY, CDR2 SMNVEV (reference sequence). Trimming shortened V by 7 bases and J by 1 base, and 8 bases separated the two germline ends. This CDR3 is 14 amino acids long. CDR3 in amino acids: CASKRDSGANVLTF. CDR3 coding DNA: TGTGCCAGCAAACGAGATTCTGGGGCCAACGTCCTGACTTTC.

The chain uses TRBV18 and TRBJ1-1, with TRBD1 as a possible D gene (6 bases). From germline, CDR1 is KGHSH and CDR2 LQKENI. The V end was cut by 5 bases, the J end by 0 bases, with 25 bases between. The CDR3 is 19 residues long. The CDR3 loop reads CASSSRTVHINPMNTEAFF. CDR3 nucleotide sequence: TGTGCCAGCTCATCACGGACAGTGCACATTAACCCCATGAACACTGAAGCTTTCTTT.

This chain uses TRBV5-6 with TRBJ2-7, with TRBD2 identical over 10 bases. V trimming: 3 bases; J trimming: 2 bases; junction bases outside the gene matches: 5. CDR1 and CDR2 from the germline V gene are SGHDT and YYEEEE. The CDR3 covers 15 residues. CDR3 in amino acids: CASSSIAGGPYEQYF. DNA of the CDR3: TGTGCCAGCAGCTCCATAGCGGGAGGCCCCTACGAGCAGTACTTC.

The chain joins TRBV6-2 or TRBV6-3 to TRBJ2-1; D possibly corresponds to TRBD2 (6 bases). The CDR3 is 14 amino acids. Looked up from germline, CDR1 is MNHEY and CDR2 is SVGEGT. V was clipped by 3 bases and J by 4 bases, with 10 bases between them. CDR3 coding DNA: TGTGCCAGCAGTTATGGGACTCTTTACAATGAGCAGTTCTTC. Translating gives CASSYGTLYNEQFF.

This sequence joins TRBV6-5 and TRBJ2-7; TRBD2 is a possible D gene (5 bases). Trimming shortened V by 4 bases and J by 1 base, and 17 bases separated the two germline ends. This CDR3 is built from 16 residues. Germline CDR1 reads MNHEY; CDR2 reads SVGAGI. In nucleotides, the CDR3 is TGTGCCAGCAGTTCACCAGCGAGCGGAAGTTCCTACGAGCAGTACTTC. Translated: CASSSPASGSSYEQYF.

V is TRBV11-2 and J is TRBJ2-2, with D possibly matching TRBD2 (6 bases). CDR1 and CDR2 (germline): SGHAT, FQNNGV. The V end lost 3 bases, the J end lost 2 bases, and 10 bases lay between the germline ends. This CDR3 is 15 amino acids long. The CDR3 spells CASSLGLINTGELFF. The CDR3, as DNA: TGTGCCAGCAGCTTGGGACTTATCAACACCGGGGAGCTGTTTTTT.

The table lists this clone with a few counts. The rearrangement uses TRBV27 and TRBJ1-1, with 7 bases matching TRBD1. Trimming at V came to 4 bases and at J to 6 bases, leaving 8 bases not matched to a gene. Germline CDR1 MNHEY, CDR2 SMNVEV (reference sequence). The CDR3 extends over 14 amino acids. This CDR3 is CASSSHRGVSEAFF. Written as DNA, the CDR3 is TGTGCCAGCAGTTCCCACAGGGGTGTGTCTGAAGCTTTCTTT.

The rearrangement uses TRBV19 and TRBJ1-3, with D possibly TRBD1 on 6 matching bases. CDR3 size: 14 residues. In germline, CDR1 is LNHDA, CDR2 SQIVND (reference sequence). The V and J ends lost 7 bases and 4 bases respectively, with 14 bases between them. CDR3 sequence: CASKGQGYGNTIYF. DNA of the CDR3: TGTGCCAGTAAAGGGCAGGGGTACGGAAACACCATATATTTT.

The chain joins TRBV6-1 to TRBJ2-7; 9 nucleotides line up with TRBD2. There are 15 residues in the CDR3. Germline lookup yields CDR1 MNHNS and CDR2 SASEGT. V shed 3 bases, J shed 9 bases, and the junction held 12 bases outside the gene matches. CDR3 bases: TGTGCCAGCAGTGATTTGGTAGCGGGAGTACGAGGGCAGTACTTC. Translated, it gives CASSDLVAGVRGQYF.